One sample yielded the 20 T cell receptor beta chains listed below, sequenced in a study of identical twins. TCRdb called the 5' RACE reads again in MiXCR, with one record for every CDR3 protein. The top ten hold more than 0.75% of the sample, which has about 700,000 distinct CDR3 sequences, 8.5% to 9% seen once. In addition, the sample was reused for a study of yellow fever vaccine responses in identical twins.

The specimen was PBMCs. These receptors all stem from a woman aged 18 to 35 in good health.

The chain couples TRBV7-9 to TRBJ1-4, with D uncertain. The V end lost 2 bases, the J end lost 6 bases, and 19 bases lay between the germline ends. Germline V gene sequence: CDR1 SEHNR, CDR2 FQNEAQ (reference sequence). This CDR3 has 17 residues. The chain's CDR3 is CASSLIPGKEAYEKLFF. The CDR3 bases are TGTGCCAGCAGCTTAATCCCCGGCAAGGAGGCTTATGAAAAACTGTTTTTT.

This clonotype has at least ten counts. The gene calls are TRBV5-1 and TRBJ2-2; no clear D gene. The V end lost 0 bases, the J end lost 2 bases, and 8 bases lay between the germline ends. CDR3 length: 15 amino acids. Germline-derived CDR1 and CDR2 are SGHRS and YFSETQ. The CDR3 sequence is CASSLDRSNTGELFF. In DNA, the CDR3 is TGCGCCAGCAGCTTGGACCGTTCCAACACCGGGGAGCTGTTTTTT.

In its sample, this clonotype was seen a few times. The V and J genes are TRBV7-2 and TRBJ2-7, with 8 bases identical to TRBD1. Germline V gene data show CDR1 as SGHTA and CDR2 as FQGNSA. After removal of 6 bases from V and 2 bases from J, the junction contained 12 bases not matched to a gene. CDR3 length equals 16 residues. CDR3 in DNA: TGTGCCAGCAGTAACGCTCCGGGACAGGAAACCTACGAGCAGTACTTC. Translation gives CASSNAPGQETYEQYF.

This clonotype was seen only a few times. This sequence joins TRBV10-3 and TRBJ2-7; unclear D gene. CDR1 and CDR2 (germline): ENHRY, SYGVKD. The CDR3 loop spans 12 amino acids. V lost 4 bases and J lost 6, with 10 bases in between. CDR3 nucleotides: TGTGCCATCAGTGGGAAAGCGTTCGAGCAGTACTTC. Encoded protein: CAISGKAFEQYF.

Only a few counts were recorded for this clonotype. J is TRBJ2-7 and V is TRBV20-1; TRBD2 aligns across 11 bases. The J segment lost 2 bases and the V segment lost 0 bases, leaving 6 bases of the junction unmatched. This CDR3 has 16 residues. The germline V gene encodes CDR1 DFQATT and CDR2 SNEGSKA (reference sequence). CDR3 sequence reads: CSARDRASGRPYEQYF. For the CDR3, the DNA is TGCAGTGCTAGAGATCGAGCTAGCGGGAGGCCCTACGAGCAGTACTTC.

The chain carries TRBV2 and TRBJ2-3; D is uncertain. There are 13 residues in the CDR3. Per germline, CDR1 SNHLY and CDR2 FYNNEI. The ends were cut back, 7 bases at V and 5 bases at J, with 13 bases in the middle. The CDR3 nucleotides read TGTGCCAGCACCGCGGCCCTAGGAGATACGCAGTATTTT. Protein: CASTAALGDTQYF.

Many counts were recorded for this clonotype. The chain combines TRBV29-1 with TRBJ2-3; D uncertain. The V end lost 4 bases, the J end lost 0 bases, and 5 bases lay between the germline ends. From germline, CDR1 is SQVTM and CDR2 ANQGSEA. This CDR3 contains 12 residues. The CDR3 DNA sequence: TGCAGCGTTGCCACGAGCACAGATACGCAGTATTTT. Amino acids: CSVATSTDTQYF.

The CDR3 is CASRGGQGALNTEAFF. CDR3 sequence (DNA): TGTGCCAGCAGGGGTGGACAGGGGGCTTTGAACACTGAAGCTTTCTTT. The chain uses TRBV12-3 or TRBV12-4 and TRBJ1-1; 11 bases map to TRBD1. V trimming: 6 bases; J trimming: 0 bases; junction bases outside the gene matches: 6. The CDR3 sequence is 16 residues long.

The chain recombines TRBV6-5 with TRBJ1-6; 9 nucleotides line up with TRBD1. V gave up 2 bases and J gave up 13 bases; unmatched junction bases: 6. Germline assignment: CDR1 MNHEY and CDR2 SVGAGI. The CDR3 is 14 amino acids. The DNA for the CDR3 is TGTGCCAGCAGTTACCCGGGGACAGGGATCCCCCTCCACTTT. It yields the protein CASSYPGTGIPLHF.

In its sample, this clonotype was seen a few times. This chain links TRBV29-1 with TRBJ2-1, with 9 bases fitting TRBD2. The CDR3 is 13 amino acids. The trim removed 3 bases at V and 6 bases at J, leaving 3 bases unmatched. The V gene's germline CDR1 is SQVTM and CDR2 ANQGSEA. In DNA form, the CDR3 reads TGCAGCGTTGATGGCGGGAGGGTCAATGAGCAGTTCTTC. This sequence encodes CSVDGGRVNEQFF.

The CDR3 protein is CSVVGGGRYGYTF. CDR3 bases: TGCAGCGTTGTCGGCGGGGGTCGATATGGCTACACCTTC. This chain links TRBV29-1 with TRBJ1-2; D is possibly TRBD1 (5 bases). V lost 4 bases and J 5 bases, leaving 14 bases between the germline ends. The CDR3 sequence is 13 residues long. Germline CDR1 reads SQVTM; CDR2 reads ANQGSEA.

This clonotype was seen only a few times. This rearrangement joins TRBV25-1 to TRBJ2-7; no clear D gene. CDR3 length: 14 amino acids. V lost 4 bases and J 2 bases, leaving 12 bases between the germline ends. CDR1 is MGHDK and CDR2 is SYGVNS in the germline V gene. DNA of the CDR3: TGTGCCAGCAGTGTCAAGGACGCCACCTACGAGCAGTACTTC. Protein product: CASSVKDATYEQYF.

This clonotype was detected many times. The V gene is TRBV12-3 or TRBV12-4, the J gene TRBJ2-7; 8 bases map to TRBD1. Losses at the gene ends were 1 base for V and 10 bases for J; bases not matched to a gene: 6. The CDR3 is 13 residues long. In nucleotides, the CDR3 is TGTGCCAGCAGTTTAGACCCTGGACAGGGACAGTACTTC. Protein product: CASSLDPGQGQYF.

This clonotype was observed at least ten times. The chain links TRBV3-1 to TRBJ2-1; D is uncertain. The V end was cut by 1 base, the J end by 6 bases, with 13 bases between. The CDR3 extends over 15 amino acids. Germline V lookup: CDR1 LGHDT, CDR2 YNNKEL (reference sequence). CDR3 sequence: CASSQGVSSVNEQFF. The CDR3 DNA is TGTGCCAGCAGCCAAGGGGTCTCGTCCGTCAATGAGCAGTTCTTC.

CDR3 in amino acids: CASSLWRAFEQYF. The CDR3 DNA reads as TGTGCCAGCAGTTTATGGCGGGCCTTCGAGCAGTACTTC. The chain uses TRBV28 and TRBJ2-7; D is possibly TRBD2 (5 bases). The V gene's germline CDR1 is MDHEN and CDR2 SYDVKM. CDR3 size: 13 residues. V was cut by 0 bases and J by 6 bases, with 9 bases left in between.

The sample holds a few counts of this clonotype. This sequence joins TRBV3-1 and TRBJ2-1; the match to TRBD2 covers 8 bases. The CDR3 sequence is 13 residues long. The trim removed 2 bases at V and 14 bases at J, leaving 8 bases unmatched. Germline lookup yields CDR1 LGHDT and CDR2 YNNKEL (reference sequence). The CDR3 nucleotides are TGTGCCAGCAGCCAATCAACCGGGACTAGGGAGTTCTTC. It is translated as CASSQSTGTREFF.

This chain uses TRBV20-1 with TRBJ2-7; D not resolved. The germline V gene has CDR1 DFQATT and CDR2 SNEGSKA (reference sequence). The CDR3 covers 14 residues. The ends were cut back, 6 bases at V and 5 bases at J, with 20 bases in the middle. The CDR3 loop is CSAIALNPPDEQYF. The CDR3 coding sequence is TGCAGTGCCATCGCCCTAAACCCGCCGGACGAGCAGTACTTC.

This sequence joins TRBV29-1 and TRBJ2-5; D possibly corresponds to TRBD1 (6 bases). V lost 3 bases, J lost 6 bases, and 11 bases lay in between. CDR1 SQVTM and CDR2 ANQGSEA come from the germline V gene. CDR3 size: 12 residues. The CDR3 DNA follows: TGCAGCGTTGACGTAGGGGGAAAGACCCAGTACTTC. Protein sequence: CSVDVGGKTQYF.

V gene TRBV20-1 combines with J gene TRBJ1-5; perhaps TRBD1 as D (6 bases). The germline V gene encodes CDR1 DFQATT and CDR2 SNEGSKA (reference sequence). This CDR3 region has 15 residues. V lost 4 bases to trimming and J lost 6 bases, with 19 bases between them. CDR3: CSATSSSGATQPQHF. CDR3 nucleotide sequence: TGCAGTGCTACCTCAAGTTCAGGGGCCACTCAGCCCCAGCATTTT.

V and J are TRBV28 and TRBJ1-1, with D tentatively TRBD1 (6 bases). Looked up from germline, CDR1 is MDHEN and CDR2 is SYDVKM. The CDR3 runs to 16 residues. V shed 10 bases and J shed 3 bases, with 24 bases lying between them. The CDR3 sequence is CAIAHSRGGAYTEAFF. The CDR3 DNA sequence: TGTGCCATCGCACACTCCCGGGGGGGCGCGTACACTGAAGCTTTCTTT.